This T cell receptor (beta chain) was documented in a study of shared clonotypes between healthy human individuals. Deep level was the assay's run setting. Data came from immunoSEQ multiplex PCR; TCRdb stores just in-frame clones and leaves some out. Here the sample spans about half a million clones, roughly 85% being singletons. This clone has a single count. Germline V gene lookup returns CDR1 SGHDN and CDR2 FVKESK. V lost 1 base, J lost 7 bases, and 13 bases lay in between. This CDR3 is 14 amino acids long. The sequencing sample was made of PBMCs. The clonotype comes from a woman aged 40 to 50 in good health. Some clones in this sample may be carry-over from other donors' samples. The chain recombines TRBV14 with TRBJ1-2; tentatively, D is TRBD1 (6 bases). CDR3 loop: CASSQAGGAGGYTF. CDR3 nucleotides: TGTGCCAGCAGCCAAGCCGGGGGGGCCGGTGGCTACACCTTC.